This T cell receptor (beta chain) derives from a study of shared clonotypes between healthy human individuals. Regarding the study as a whole: Larger estimated richness was generally recorded for naive subsets relative to memory subsets. A reduction in generation probabilities was seen for non-shared clonotypes relative to those shared by all four donors.

A remark on this clone: What it recognizes is unknown.

This table comes from immunoSEQ multiplex PCR, and its TCRdb copy is limited to in-frame clones, with some not included. The sample shows millions of clones, more than 85% of them seen only once. J lost 10 bases, V lost 3 bases, and 3 bases had no gene match. CDR3 length equals 14 residues. Germline-derived CDR1 and CDR2 are LNHDA and SQIVND (reference sequence). CD8 cells regarded as naive lacked CD45RO, were positively chosen for CCR7, and omitted terminally differentiated effector memory CD45RA+ cells. Sample: naive CD8+ T cells from PBMCs. This sequence was found in a man younger than 35 in good health. Some clones in this sample may be carry-over from other donors' samples. This chain joins TRBV19 and TRBJ2-1, with 13 nucleotides matching TRBD2. The CDR3 sequence: CASSMGLAGYEQFF. The CDR3 DNA reads as TGTGCCAGTAGTATGGGACTAGCGGGATACGAGCAGTTCTTC. The whole variable domain, filled in from reference TRBV19 and TRBJ2-1, reads DGGITQSPKYLFRKEGQNVTLSCEQNLNHDAMYWYRQDPGQGLRLIYYSQIVNDFQKGDIAEGYSVSREKKESFPLTVTSAQKNPTAFYLCASSMGLAGYEQFFGPGTRLTVL.